This TCR beta chain was documented in a study of cytomegalovirus exposure and HLA in healthy donors. Study conclusions and caveats: Common viral pathogens seemed to be connected with several of the most significant clusters, according to a later analysis. Fewer N-insertions (relative to the approximately 670-donor mean) were reportedly seen in an Asian-associated ancestry cluster in a later analysis. V segments that were indistinguishable, TRBV6-2 and TRBV6-3 among them, were omitted from analysis.

In the case of this clone: Its antigen is not known.

The PCR contained 60 Vbeta and 13 Jbeta primers. Measured with immunoSEQ multiplex PCR; TCRdb has only the in-frame clones, and not every one. Here the sample spans 100,000 to 150,000 clones, 76% being singletons. CDR3 length equals 14 residues. V dropped 4 bases and J dropped 0; count of bases not matched to a gene: 3. Germline CDR1 is SGHNT and CDR2 is YYREEE (reference sequence). Sequencing was carried out using PBMCs. This rearrangement joins TRBV5-4 to TRBJ2-7; 8 nucleotides match TRBD2. The receptor was derived from a man aged 50-59 years in good health and CMV-seronegative. The CDR3 DNA reads as TGTGCCAGCAGCCCGGGAGGGGACTCCTACGAGCAGTACGTC. It codes for CASSPGGDSYEQYV.